This T cell receptor beta chain is from a study of blood T cell repertoires in COVID-19. Study context: Sample material is recorded as cDNA or gDNA derived from T cells, B-cell-depleted T cells, or PBMCs.

V lost 4 bases and J 2 bases, leaving 14 bases between the germline ends. The length of the CDR3 is 15 residues. CDR1 and CDR2 (germline): ENHRY, SYGVKD. Assay used: immunoSEQ multiplex PCR; TCRdb lists only in-frame clones, some missing. The table has 250,000 to 350,000 clones, 90% seen once. Participants were aged about 18 to 100 years, lived in 24 US areas, and enrolled virtually. The rearrangement uses TRBV10-3 and TRBJ1-1, with D possibly being TRBD1 (6 bases). Sequenced: PBMCs or T cells enriched from blood (not recorded which). This clonotype originated in a man in his 60s who had recovered from COVID-19. This CDR3 is CAISVRQAANTEAFF. The CDR3 nucleotides read TGTGCCATCAGTGTCCGACAGGCGGCTAACACTGAAGCTTTCTTT.